Detailed here is one T cell receptor beta chain. What it recognizes is unknown. Here immunoSEQ multiplex PCR was the method, and the copy in TCRdb shows in-frame clones only, minus some. The sample holds tens of thousands of clones, 77% seen once. This sample stems from a study of radiotherapy plus CTLA-4 blockade in lung cancer. Study in general: Across the patients, objective responses occurred in approximately 17%, and disease control in 31%. Findings of the study overall: After radiotherapy and ipilimumab, tumor-derived clones expanded in peripheral blood.

The CDR3 is made up of 17 amino acids. Germline-derived CDR1 and CDR2 are SGHVS and FQNEAQ. Trimming removed 2 bases from V and 1 base from J; junction bases left unmatched: 7. Alongside CTLA-4 blockade with ipilimumab, patients with chemo-refractory metastatic non-small-cell lung cancer received focal radiation. This TCR came from a human donor with non-small cell lung cancer whose response to radiotherapy plus ipilimumab could not be evaluated. This material consisted of peripheral blood, taken from a patient treated with radiotherapy plus ipilimumab. The V and J genes are TRBV7-8 and TRBJ2-7; TRBD1 matches 11 bases. CDR3 protein: CASSLPRDRGNSYEQYF. The CDR3 DNA follows: TGTGCCAGCAGCTTACCGCGGGACAGGGGGAATTCCTACGAGCAGTACTTC.